The next 19 T cell receptor beta chains were all read from a single sample in a study of CD8 T cells in Susac syndrome (dated by TCRdb to 2018 to 2020). Libraries were prepared through the immunoSEQ multiplex PCR assay. RNA was extracted using the RNeasy kit, and roughly 0.45 to 1 ug of the RNA was reverse transcribed with random hexamers. In TCRdb, the public reads were trimmed at Q25 with fastp and aligned with MiXCR, with productive beta chains retained. Each record represents a unique CDR3 protein, reported with the most common genes and DNA among its rows. This sample has about 430,000 distinct CDR3 sequences in its table, and 85% of those were observed once. The ten most abundant clones make up under 0.15% of the sample. Sequencing was done on a sample of CD8+ T cells from PBMCs. These receptors were obtained from a human donor with multiple sclerosis.

The V call is TRBV5-6, the J call TRBJ1-1; 7 bases match TRBD1. Trimming cost V 3 bases and J 4 bases; bases outside gene matches: 6. The CDR3 is 14 residues long. Germline loops: CDR1 SGHDT, CDR2 YYEEEE. The CDR3 DNA is TGTGCCAGCAGCTACGTTCAGGGGGGCACTGAAGCTTTCTTT. Translating it yields CASSYVQGGTEAFF.

The CDR3 DNA reads TGTGCCAGCAGTGAATTCGTTTTGGGTGAAGCTTTCTTT. This translates into CASSEFVLGEAFF. This rearrangement joins TRBV25-1 to TRBJ1-1; the D is unclear. Trimming shortened V by 1 base and J by 7 bases, and 10 bases separated the two germline ends. This CDR3 has 13 amino acids. Looked up from germline, CDR1 is MGHDK and CDR2 is SYGVNS.

As DNA, the CDR3 is TGTGCCAGCAGTGAGCTAGCGGGATACGAGCAGTACTTC. Its translation is CASSELAGYEQYF. The rearrangement joins TRBV2 to TRBJ2-7, with 9 nucleotides matching TRBD2. The junction had 1 base not matched to a gene; V was cut back by 3 bases and J by 4 bases. CDR3 length: 13 residues. Germline CDR1 and CDR2: SNHLY and FYNNEI.

The sample holds a few counts of this clonotype. V gene TRBV19 combines with J gene TRBJ1-1, with D hard to call. CDR1 is LNHDA, CDR2 SQIVND, per germline (reference sequence). The V end was cut by 0 bases, the J end by 1 base, with 0 bases between. The length of the CDR3 is 12 residues. The CDR3 DNA reads TGTGCCAGTAGTATAGAGAACACTGAAGCTTTCTTT. Protein sequence: CASSIENTEAFF.

The chain couples TRBV5-4 to TRBJ2-7; TRBD1 matches 7 bases. The CDR3 sequence is 15 residues long. From germline, CDR1 is SGHNT and CDR2 YYREEE (reference sequence). V shed 3 bases and J 2 bases; nucleotides not matched to a gene: 8. Here the CDR3 reads CASSSEPGQPYEQYF. CDR3 DNA sequence: TGTGCCAGCAGCTCAGAGCCGGGACAGCCCTACGAGCAGTACTTC.

The CDR3 is CASSLGRHYEQYF. DNA for the CDR3: TGTGCCAGCAGCTTGGGGCGGCACTACGAGCAGTACTTC. This chain links TRBV5-4 with TRBJ2-7, with D hard to call. CDR3 size: 13 residues. Germline loops: CDR1 SGHNT, CDR2 YYREEE (reference sequence). Deletions cut 0 bases from V and 3 bases from J, with 7 bases between.

The chain joins TRBV6-6 to TRBJ2-6; TRBD1 agrees at 7 bases. The V gene end was trimmed by 5 bases and the J gene end by 4 bases; junction bases not matched to a gene: 5. Germline CDR1 and CDR2: MNHNY and SVGAGI (reference sequence). This CDR3 region has 15 residues. The CDR3 coding sequence is TGTGCCAGCAGTCAGACAGGGTCCGGGGCCAACGTCCTGACTTTC. Translating gives CASSQTGSGANVLTF.

The chain employs TRBV20-1 and TRBJ1-2; 7 nucleotides align to TRBD1. Germline CDR1 DFQATT, CDR2 SNEGSKA (reference sequence). Trimming cost V 4 bases and J 4 bases; bases outside gene matches: 3. The CDR3 is 12 residues long. The CDR3 loop reads CSATGTAYGYTF. The CDR3 DNA reads TGCAGTGCTACCGGGACAGCCTATGGCTACACCTTC.

The chain is built from TRBV5-5 and TRBJ1-1, with D possibly being TRBD1 (5 bases). CDR3 length: 16 amino acids. Germline CDR1 reads SGHKS; CDR2 reads YYEKEE (reference sequence). The V end was cut by 2 bases, the J end by 0 bases, with 14 bases between. The DNA of the CDR3 is TGTGCCAGCAGCTTCCTGTTTGGCAGGGTGAACACTGAAGCTTTCTTT. Translated, it gives CASSFLFGRVNTEAFF.

There are a few counts of this clonotype. The rearrangement joins TRBV5-1 to TRBJ1-2, with D unresolved. The V end lost 0 bases, the J end lost 8 bases, and 8 bases lay between the germline ends. The CDR3 has 12 residues. Germline values: CDR1 SGHRS, CDR2 YFSETQ. The CDR3 spells CASSLEAEGYTF. CDR3 coding DNA: TGCGCCAGCAGCTTGGAGGCAGAAGGCTACACCTTC.

The J gene is TRBJ2-3, the V gene TRBV5-4, with unresolved D. Trimming left V 1 base short and J 4 bases short, with 7 bases between. CDR1 SGHNT and CDR2 YYREEE come from the germline V gene (reference sequence). CDR3 size: 13 residues. The CDR3, as DNA: TGTGCCAGCAGCTTGATTGAGTCAGATACGCAGTATTTT. It is translated as CASSLIESDTQYF.

V usage is TRBV7-9 and J usage is TRBJ2-7, with 12 bases aligning to TRBD1. The germline V gene has CDR1 SEHNR and CDR2 FQNEAQ (reference sequence). The junction had 5 bases not matched to a gene; V was cut back by 8 bases and J by 3 bases. The CDR3 spans 14 residues. In nucleotides, the CDR3 is TGTGCCAGCTCCGGGACAGGGGGCTTCTACGAGCAGTACTTC. Protein product: CASSGTGGFYEQYF.

The chain uses TRBV5-1 and TRBJ2-1; tentatively, D is TRBD2 (6 bases). The germline V and J ends were trimmed by 3 bases and 12 bases, with 19 bases remaining between them. The CDR3 is 14 residues long. Germline values: CDR1 SGHRS, CDR2 YFSETQ. This chain's CDR3 is CASSWDGTAPGQFF. DNA of the CDR3: TGCGCCAGCAGCTGGGACGGGACTGCCCCGGGGCAGTTCTTC.

The genes are TRBV11-2 and TRBJ2-1; D gene ambiguous. Trimming stripped 4 bases from V and 6 bases from J, with 10 bases between. The CDR3 extends over 13 amino acids. Germline CDR1 reads SGHAT; CDR2 reads FQNNGV. CDR3 protein: CASSSSNGNEQFF. For the CDR3, the DNA is TGTGCCAGCAGCTCCAGTAATGGCAATGAGCAGTTCTTC.

The genes are TRBV27 and TRBJ1-1; no clear D. Germline CDR1 is MNHEY and CDR2 is SMNVEV (reference sequence). Deletions cut 4 bases from V and 6 bases from J, with 12 bases between. This CDR3 spans 13 amino acids. The CDR3 coding sequence is TGTGCCAGCAGTTACCCGGGGAGCCCTGAAGCTTTCTTT. Amino acids: CASSYPGSPEAFF.

This clonotype appeared once. This chain links TRBV4-2 with TRBJ1-3; D call uncertain. Trimming shortened V by 0 bases and J by 7 bases, and 13 bases separated the two germline ends. The CDR3 runs 15 residues. Looked up from germline, CDR1 is LGHNA and CDR2 is YNFKEQ. The CDR3 nucleotides are TGTGCCAGCAGCCAAGATCGCGTCGGGCTCAACACCATATATTTT. It yields the protein CASSQDRVGLNTIYF.

Comment on this clonotype: An end of the junction differs from the germline gene, which may be a read error. The genes are TRBV5-1 and TRBJ2-5; D is unresolved. The CDR3 has 14 residues. Germline CDR1 SGHRS, CDR2 YFSETQ. The CDR3 spells CAGSLWDSEETQYF. The CDR3 bases are TGCGCCGGCAGCTTGTGGGATTCAGAAGAGACCCAGTACTTC.

This chain connects TRBV27 to TRBJ2-1; 9 nucleotides match TRBD2. Trimming took 5 bases from V and 5 from J; bases not matched to a gene: 7. This CDR3 spans 15 amino acids. Germline V gives CDR1 MNHEY, CDR2 SMNVEV (reference sequence). In nucleotides, the CDR3 is TGTGCCAGCAGTCCGTTTAGCGGGGGACACAATGAGCAGTTCTTC. It codes for CASSPFSGGHNEQFF.

The chain uses TRBV20-1 and TRBJ2-7; 11 bases fit TRBD1. The CDR3 extends over 18 amino acids. Germline assignment: CDR1 DFQATT and CDR2 SNEGSKA (reference sequence). The V and J ends lost 0 bases and 2 bases, in that order; junction bases with no gene match: 12. The CDR3 coding sequence is TGCAGTGCTAGAGAGTCTCAGGCATCGGACAGGGGGCCCTACGAGCAGTACTTC. Translation: CSARESQASDRGPYEQYF.